This TCR beta chain appears in the sequencing data of a study of blood T cells in healthy people across ages. Study-level points and caveats: Age brought a roughly linear fall in TCR beta diversity measured per million T cells. With unsorted PBMCs, a conclusive comparison of naive versus antigen-experienced cells was not possible.

Details on this clonotype: Its antigen is as yet unknown.

A sample-barcoded 5' primer and a J-beta primer mix were used in a second PCR of roughly 6 to 11 cycles. TCRdb reprocessed the 5' RACE reads with MiXCR, giving one entry per CDR3 protein. The data show some 890,000 distinct CDR3 sequences, 25% to 30% seen once. Aged about 6 to 95, donors were systemically healthy Caucasians from Russia. This CDR3 has 14 residues. Germline CDR1 and CDR2: LGHNA and YNFKEQ. With 0 bases removed from V and 1 base from J, the gap between germline ends came to 3 bases. The same sample was also studied in work on T cells of mothers and their children. That work contributes: Biologically related mothers and children overlapped slightly more than unrelated pairs, a non-significant difference.

The gene calls are TRBV4-2 and TRBJ2-2; D is uncertain. Sequencing input: blood. The TCR was taken from a woman between 40 and 50 years old in good health. The CDR3 DNA reads as TGTGCCAGCAGCCAAGATTGGAACACCGGGGAGCTGTTTTTT. This translates into CASSQDWNTGELFF.